The 17 T cell receptor beta chains given below trace back to one sample, sequenced in a study of regulatory T cells in long-lasting Graves disease. Arm-PCR of CDR3 regions and iRepertoire HTBI primers were the basis on which TCR beta libraries were built. Via MiXCR, TCRdb re-called the multiplex PCR reads, giving one row per CDR3 protein. This table holds 300,000 to 500,000 distinct CDR3 sequences, roughly 20% found once. The time point denotes: persistent/refractory GD, antithyroid drugs over 5 years with positive TRAb. The TCR library was made from RNA that had been extracted from PBMCs in TRIzol. The material was peripheral blood mononuclear cells (PBMCs), obtained when the disease was refractory, from a patient treated with antithyroid drugs. These receptors originate from a female donor with Graves disease.

The V gene is TRBV19, the J gene TRBJ1-4; D gene unclear. CDR1 LNHDA and CDR2 SQIVND come from the germline V gene (reference sequence). Trimming cost V 3 bases and J 0 bases, with 5 bases left between them. This CDR3 has 14 residues. The CDR3 sequence: CASSIGATNEKLFF. DNA for the CDR3: TGTGCCAGTAGTATCGGAGCAACTAATGAAAAACTGTTTTTT.

This clonotype appeared many times. V and J are TRBV2 and TRBJ2-7; 10 nucleotides align to TRBD1. The trim removed 9 bases at V and 5 bases at J, leaving 10 bases unmatched. This CDR3 has 14 amino acids. Germline values: CDR1 SNHLY, CDR2 FYNNEI. CDR3 protein: CASAGGQGGNEQYF. Here the CDR3 DNA reads TGTGCCAGTGCCGGTGGACAGGGGGGGAACGAGCAGTACTTC.

V and J are TRBV25-1 and TRBJ2-7; 7 bases are a match to TRBD2. V lost 4 bases and J lost 2; bases outside the gene matches: 2. The CDR3 spans 13 residues. Germline V gene data show CDR1 as MGHDK and CDR2 as SYGVNS. CDR3 nucleotide sequence: TGTGCCAGCAGTGTTCGGGGGGCCTACGAGCAGTACTTC. Amino acid sequence: CASSVRGAYEQYF.

This clonotype was found many times. This chain links TRBV2 with TRBJ1-5, with D unclear. V was clipped by 6 bases and J by 7 bases, with 13 bases between them. The germline V gene encodes CDR1 SNHLY and CDR2 FYNNEI. The CDR3 sequence is 13 residues long. The CDR3 region has the DNA TGTGCCAGCAGACGGGGAGGGAACCAGCCCCAGCATTTT. Amino acids: CASRRGGNQPQHF.

The chain employs TRBV7-2 and TRBJ2-2; no firm D call. Germline loops: CDR1 SGHTA, CDR2 FQGNSA. CDR3 length equals 14 residues. The germline V and J ends were trimmed by 1 base and 4 bases, with 7 bases remaining between them. CDR3 sequence: CASSLGASTGELFF. The CDR3 DNA sequence: TGTGCCAGCAGCTTAGGGGCTAGCACCGGGGAGCTGTTTTTT.

In its sample, this clonotype was seen a few times. The chain recombines TRBV19 with TRBJ1-5; 7 bases map to TRBD1. The CDR3 extends over 16 amino acids. V was pared by 6 bases and J by 4 bases, with 12 bases of the junction left unmatched. Germline V gene data show CDR1 as LNHDA and CDR2 as SQIVND (reference sequence). CDR3 in DNA: TGTGCCAGTAGGGGATGGGGGGCAGGGGGTAATCAGCCCCAGCATTTT. It yields the protein CASRGWGAGGNQPQHF.

The sample holds many counts of this clonotype. The rearrangement uses TRBV6-1 and TRBJ1-5, with D unclear. The CDR3 runs 12 residues. V was shortened by 6 bases and J by 3 bases, with 6 bases between the two germline ends. Germline loops: CDR1 MNHNS, CDR2 SASEGT. The CDR3 DNA follows: TGTGCCAGCAGCACTAACAATCAGCCCCAGCATTTT. Amino acid sequence: CASSTNNQPQHF.

This clonotype was picked up many times. The CDR3 sequence is CASSYSPGMSTEAFF. CDR3 in DNA: TGTGCCAGCAGTTACTCGCCAGGGATGAGCACTGAAGCTTTCTTT. This chain uses TRBV6-5 with TRBJ1-1; D possibly corresponds to TRBD1 (5 bases). Per the germline V gene, CDR1 is MNHEY and CDR2 is SVGAGI. The CDR3 runs 15 residues. The V and J ends lost 0 bases and 4 bases respectively, with 12 bases between them.

The J gene is TRBJ2-1, the V gene TRBV2, with TRBD2 as a possible D gene (6 bases). V shed 4 bases and J shed 0 bases, with 13 bases lying between them. The CDR3 is 16 residues long. The germline V gene has CDR1 SNHLY and CDR2 FYNNEI. The CDR3 spells CASSGLAEISYNEQFF. The CDR3 DNA reads TGTGCCAGCAGTGGGTTAGCGGAGATCTCCTACAATGAGCAGTTCTTC.

At least ten counts were recorded for this clonotype. V is TRBV6-1 and J is TRBJ2-6; the D is unclear. The V gene lost 7 bases and the J gene lost 0 bases, with 4 bases spanning the gap. Germline V gene data show CDR1 as MNHNS and CDR2 as SASEGT. CDR3 length equals 13 residues. CDR3 in DNA: TGTGCCAGCAAGGTCTCTGGGGCCAACGTCCTGACTTTC. Translation: CASKVSGANVLTF.

The sample holds a few counts of this clonotype. CDR3 residues: CASSSGGLAGAQETQYF. For the CDR3, the DNA is TGCGCCAGCAGCTCCGGAGGACTAGCGGGCGCCCAAGAGACCCAGTACTTC. The chain links TRBV5-1 to TRBJ2-5; TRBD2 matches at 11 bases. There are 17 residues in the CDR3. Germline V gene sequence: CDR1 SGHRS, CDR2 YFSETQ. V lost 3 bases to trimming and J lost 1 base; unmatched junction nucleotides: 8.

This clonotype turned up a few times. The genes are TRBV4-3 and TRBJ2-2; D is uncertain. V lost 0 bases and J lost 4, with 9 bases in between. The CDR3 length is 15 residues. CDR1 and CDR2 from the germline V gene are LGHNA and YSLEER. The CDR3 DNA sequence: TGCGCCAGCAGCCAAGATGAGTCTCCCACCGGGGAGCTGTTTTTT. This sequence encodes CASSQDESPTGELFF.

This clonotype has just a few counts. This rearrangement joins TRBV29-1 to TRBJ2-5, with 7 bases fitting TRBD2. Unmatched junction bases numbered 15, after V lost 3 bases and J lost 5 bases. This CDR3 is 16 amino acids long. From germline, CDR1 is SQVTM and CDR2 ANQGSEA. CDR3 residues: CSVEGGTVSQRETQYF. In DNA, the CDR3 is TGCAGCGTTGAGGGGGGGACCGTATCCCAGCGGGAGACCCAGTACTTC.

In this sample, this clonotype turned up many times. V is TRBV6-5 and J is TRBJ1-1; TRBD1 is a possible D gene (5 bases). The CDR3 covers 13 residues. Trimming shortened V by 0 bases and J by 3 bases, and 5 bases separated the two germline ends. The V gene's germline CDR1 is MNHEY and CDR2 SVGAGI. The CDR3 protein is CASSYSRDTEAFF. CDR3 nucleotides: TGTGCCAGCAGTTACTCCAGGGACACTGAAGCTTTCTTT.

This clonotype was seen at least ten times. This chain uses TRBV7-2 with TRBJ2-7; TRBD2 matches at 9 bases. The junction had 6 bases not matched to a gene; V was cut back by 5 bases and J by 1 base. The CDR3 sequence is 15 residues long. Germline CDR1 and CDR2: SGHTA and FQGNSA. This CDR3 is CASSHLAGISYEQYF. CDR3 bases: TGTGCCAGCAGCCATCTAGCGGGGATATCCTACGAGCAGTACTTC. The whole variable domain, filled in from reference TRBV7-2 and TRBJ2-7, reads GAGVSQSPSNKVTEKGKDVELRCDPISGHTALYWYRQSLGQGLEFLIYFQGNSAPDKSGLPSDRFSAERTGGSVSTLTIQRTQQEDSAVYLCASSHLAGISYEQYFGPGTRLTVT.

This clonotype occurred many times. V and J are TRBV27 and TRBJ2-5, with 7 nucleotides matching TRBD2. The length of the CDR3 is 14 residues. CDR1 and CDR2 from the germline V gene are MNHEY and SMNVEV (reference sequence). J gave up 2 bases and V 8 bases, and 8 bases lay outside the gene matches. Here the CDR3 DNA reads TGTGCCAGCGGCAGACCGGGACTACAAGAGACCCAGTACTTC. It translates to CASGRPGLQETQYF.

This clonotype has only a few counts. The genes are TRBV28 and TRBJ2-7; D gene uncertain. The CDR3 is 11 amino acids. V lost 4 bases and J lost 7, with 8 bases in between. Per germline, CDR1 MDHEN and CDR2 SYDVKM. CDR3 residues: CASSSPMEQYF. The CDR3 nucleotides read TGTGCCAGCAGTTCTCCTATGGAGCAGTACTTC.